The 22 T cell receptor beta chains reported below all come from one sample, sequenced in a study of T cell responses to AZD1222 COVID-19 vaccine. TCRdb keeps only in-frame clones here, not all; method: immunoSEQ multiplex PCR. The profile shows 140,000 or so clones, 88% of them singletons. The sample consisted of peripheral blood, taken 28 days after the second dose of the MenACWY control vaccine. The receptors were sampled from an adult who received the MenACWY meningococcal vaccine as a control.

A few counts support this clone. The chain carries TRBV19 and TRBJ1-5; 11 bases agree with TRBD1. J was trimmed by 2 bases and V by 8 bases; bases with no gene match: 11. CDR1 and CDR2 (germline): LNHDA, SQIVND (reference sequence). CDR3 length: 17 residues. CDR3 region: CASRPRDRGIGNQPQHF. The CDR3 DNA sequence: TGTGCCAGTCGTCCCCGGGACAGGGGGATCGGCAATCAGCCCCAGCATTTT.

The V call is TRBV18, the J call TRBJ2-7, with D tentatively TRBD1 (7 bases). V dropped 3 bases and J dropped 1 base, with 13 bases sitting between them. The CDR3 consists of 15 residues. Germline values: CDR1 KGHSH, CDR2 LQKENI. The CDR3 region is CASSPSQGGSYEQYF. For the CDR3, the DNA is TGTGCCAGCTCACCTTCGCAGGGGGGTTCCTACGAGCAGTACTTC.

This clone was found once. The J gene is TRBJ1-2, the V gene TRBV25-1, with D uncertain. This CDR3 comprises 12 residues. V lost 10 bases to trimming and J lost 5 bases, with 14 bases between them. CDR1 and CDR2 (germline): MGHDK, SYGVNS. CDR3: CATRGFNYGYTF. The CDR3 DNA reads TGTGCCACTAGAGGGTTCAATTATGGCTACACCTTC.

J is TRBJ2-7 and V is TRBV6-7, with 7 positions matching TRBD1. TRBV6-7 is placed among ORFs of uncertain function. The CDR3 is made up of 13 amino acids. Germline trimming cut 8 bases from V and 0 bases from J; bases unmatched to any gene: 4. Written as DNA, the CDR3 is TGTGCCAGCCCTGGGACAGACTCCTACGAGCAGTACTTC. It yields the protein CASPGTDSYEQYF.

A single count supports this clone. This chain links TRBV7-3 with TRBJ1-5, with a weak D call TRBD1 (5 bases). The CDR3 extends over 15 amino acids. V was cut by 0 bases and J by 4 bases, with 10 bases left in between. Germline lookup yields CDR1 SGHTA and CDR2 FQGTGA. CDR3 nucleotide sequence: TGTGCCAGCAGCTTAACCCCGGGACCAAATCAGCCCCAGCATTTT. Protein: CASSLTPGPNQPQHF.

The chain carries TRBV6-6 and TRBJ2-3; D perhaps matches TRBD2 (6 bases). Germline-derived CDR1 and CDR2 are MNHNY and SVGAGI (reference sequence). The CDR3 sequence is 16 residues long. Trimming pared 1 base from V and 5 bases from J, leaving 16 bases between. The CDR3 loop is CASSYWAGRSGDTQYF. CDR3 DNA sequence: TGTGCCAGCAGTTACTGGGCGGGAAGATCTGGAGATACGCAGTATTTT.

V gene TRBV29-1 combines with J gene TRBJ2-3; tentatively, D is TRBD2 (6 bases). The CDR3 extends over 13 amino acids. Trimming pared 1 base from V and 6 bases from J, leaving 11 bases between. Germline loops: CDR1 SQVTM, CDR2 ANQGSEA. CDR3 amino acids: CSVEVLGRDTQYF. CDR3 sequence (DNA): TGCAGCGTTGAAGTACTAGGGAGGGATACGCAGTATTTT.

In this sample, this clone turned up once. V gene TRBV11-2 combines with J gene TRBJ2-7; D is undetermined. Germline-derived CDR1 and CDR2 are SGHAT and FQNNGV. The CDR3 loop spans 12 amino acids. Trimming took off 2 bases at V and 6 bases at J, with 8 bases between the two ends. Here the CDR3 DNA reads TGTGCCAGCAGCTTACAGGCGGTCGAGCAGTACTTC. Its protein is CASSLQAVEQYF. Drawing the rest from reference TRBV11-2 and TRBJ2-7, the complete variable domain is EAGVAQSPRYKIIEKRQSVAFWCNPISGHATLYWYQQILGQGPKLLIQFQNNGVVDDSQLPKDRFSAERLKGVDSTLKIQPAKLEDSAVYLCASSLQAVEQYFGPGTRLTVT.

The rearrangement uses TRBV5-1 and TRBJ2-2; TRBD1 matches 12 bases. CDR3 length: 21 amino acids. The J segment lost 3 bases and the V segment lost 1 base, leaving 16 bases of the junction unmatched. Germline CDR1 and CDR2: SGHRS and YFSETQ. The CDR3 DNA is TGCGCCAGCAGCTTGCTCCGGGACAGGGGGCTAGCGGGAACTTACACCGGGGAGCTGTTTTTT. It yields the protein CASSLLRDRGLAGTYTGELFF.

This clone has just one count. The V call is TRBV28, the J call TRBJ1-1, with 8 bases that match TRBD1. The CDR3 is 15 residues long. Germline CDR1 is MDHEN and CDR2 is SYDVKM. V lost 2 bases and J lost 3; bases outside the gene matches: 5. This CDR3 reads CASSLPQGAYTEAFF. The CDR3 coding sequence is TGTGCCAGCAGTTTACCCCAGGGGGCGTACACTGAAGCTTTCTTT.

The V call is TRBV6-5, the J call TRBJ1-2; 7 nucleotides match TRBD1. Unmatched junction bases numbered 4, after V lost 6 bases and J lost 0 bases. Germline values: CDR1 MNHEY, CDR2 SVGAGI. This CDR3 has 14 residues. CDR3 bases: TGTGCCAGCAGAGATGGGACAGCTAACTATGGCTACACCTTC. Its translation is CASRDGTANYGYTF.

The rearrangement links TRBV28 to TRBJ1-1, with D maybe TRBD1 (6 bases). Germline lookup yields CDR1 MDHEN and CDR2 SYDVKM. The CDR3 runs 15 residues. The V end lost 7 bases, the J end lost 5 bases, and 20 bases lay between the germline ends. The CDR3 DNA sequence: TGTGCCAGCACCCTCGGGGGCAGCTCAGGGACTGAAGCTTTCTTT. This encodes CASTLGGSSGTEAFF.

The chain has TRBV4-1 and TRBJ1-6; 7 nucleotides match TRBD1. V shed 4 bases, J shed 6 bases, and the junction held 6 bases outside the gene matches. The CDR3 is 15 amino acids. The germline V gene has CDR1 MGHRA and CDR2 YSYEKL. CDR3 protein: CASSLRGDSNSPLHF. CDR3 coding DNA: TGCGCCAGCAGCCTCCGGGGGGACAGTAATTCACCCCTCCACTTT.

The chain carries TRBV4-1 and TRBJ1-1; 10 bases are shared with TRBD1. CDR3 length equals 19 residues. Germline trimming cut 3 bases from V and 2 bases from J; bases unmatched to any gene: 15. Germline assignment: CDR1 MGHRA and CDR2 YSYEKL. CDR3 region: CASSQMLSGTGAFNTEAFF. The DNA of the CDR3 is TGCGCCAGCAGCCAGATGCTGTCCGGGACAGGGGCTTTCAACACTGAAGCTTTCTTT.

This chain connects TRBV19 to TRBJ1-5; no definite D call. V was trimmed by 5 bases and J by 0 bases, leaving 8 bases between them. Germline V gene sequence: CDR1 LNHDA, CDR2 SQIVND (reference sequence). The CDR3 consists of 14 residues. The CDR3 DNA sequence: TGTGCCAGTAGTGATTGGAATAGCAATCAGCCCCAGCATTTT. Its translation: CASSDWNSNQPQHF.

The chain joins TRBV9 to TRBJ1-2; 10 nucleotides align to TRBD1. This CDR3 is built from 15 residues. Trimming cost V 2 bases and J 1 base; bases outside gene matches: 2. Germline V gives CDR1 SGDLS, CDR2 YYNGEE. The CDR3 DNA reads TGTGCCAGCAGCGTCGGGACAGGGGTTAACTATGGCTACACCTTC. Its translation is CASSVGTGVNYGYTF.

The J gene is TRBJ1-1, the V gene TRBV3-1 (or the pseudogene TRBV3-2), with D unclear. The CDR3 totals 13 residues. Trimming pared 4 bases from V and 9 bases from J, leaving 15 bases between. Per the germline V gene, CDR1 is LGHDT and CDR2 is YNNKEL (reference sequence). The CDR3 DNA follows: TGTGCCAGCAGCCCAGACGGGTTCAGACAAGCTTTCTTT. Protein: CASSPDGFRQAFF.

The chain links TRBV19 to TRBJ1-2; TRBD1 matches 7 bases. Germline V gene data show CDR1 as LNHDA and CDR2 as SQIVND (reference sequence). The CDR3 has 14 residues. The V gene end was trimmed by 3 bases and the J gene end by 1 base; junction bases not matched to a gene: 2. The CDR3 protein is CASSIRDSNYGYTF. CDR3 DNA: TGTGCCAGTAGTATTCGGGACAGTAACTATGGCTACACCTTC.

This chain links TRBV23-1 with TRBJ1-1; D gene ambiguous. TRBV23-1 is an ORF for which the function is uncertain. The ends were cut back, 6 bases at V and 5 bases at J, with 4 bases in the middle. This CDR3 region has 10 residues. The CDR3 protein is CASSVTEAFF. The CDR3 DNA reads as TGCGCCAGCAGCGTTACTGAAGCTTTCTTT.

The chain couples TRBV28 to TRBJ1-5, with TRBD1 as a possible D gene (5 bases). Trimming took off 1 base at V and 4 bases at J, with 8 bases between the two ends. This CDR3 has 14 amino acids. Germline CDR1 is MDHEN and CDR2 is SYDVKM. The CDR3 DNA is TGTGCCAGCAGTTTATTTTCAGGGAATCAGCCCCAGCATTTT. Amino acid sequence: CASSLFSGNQPQHF.

This chain links TRBV5-1 with TRBJ1-5; D is ambiguous. The CDR3 covers 13 residues. The germline gives CDR1 SGHRS, CDR2 YFSETQ. Trimming removed 1 base from V and 3 bases from J, with 5 bases in between. DNA for the CDR3: TGCGCCAGCAGCTTGACCTACAATCAGCCCCAGCATTTT. It yields the protein CASSLTYNQPQHF.

This clone was recorded once. The V gene is TRBV5-8, the J gene TRBJ2-1, with 9 positions matching TRBD2. V trimming: 0 bases; J trimming: 6 bases; junction bases outside the gene matches: 7. CDR1 and CDR2 from the germline V gene are SGHTS and YDEGEE. The CDR3 loop spans 16 amino acids. In DNA form, the CDR3 reads TGTGCCAGCAGCTTGGTAGGTAGCGGGAGCCGCAATGAGCAGTTCTTC. It specifies CASSLVGSGSRNEQFF.